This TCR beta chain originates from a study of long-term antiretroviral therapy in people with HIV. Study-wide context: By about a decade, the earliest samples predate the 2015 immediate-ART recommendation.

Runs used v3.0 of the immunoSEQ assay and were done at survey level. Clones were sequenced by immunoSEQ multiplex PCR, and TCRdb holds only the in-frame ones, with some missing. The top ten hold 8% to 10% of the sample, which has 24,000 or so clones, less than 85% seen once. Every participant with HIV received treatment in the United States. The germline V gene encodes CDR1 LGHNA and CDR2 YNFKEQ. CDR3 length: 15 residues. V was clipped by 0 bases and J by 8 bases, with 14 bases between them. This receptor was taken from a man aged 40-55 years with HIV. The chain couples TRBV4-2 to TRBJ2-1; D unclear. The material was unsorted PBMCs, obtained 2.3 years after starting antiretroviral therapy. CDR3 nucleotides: TGTGCCAGCAGCCAAGAACTGGCGGCCGGTGATGAGCAGTTCTTC. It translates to CASSQELAAGDEQFF.